Below, 32 T cell receptor beta chains from the same sample are listed, as sequenced in a study of T cells after yellow fever vaccination. TCRdb reanalysed the 5' RACE reads using MiXCR and keeps one entry per CDR3 protein. Counted here are roughly 310,000 distinct CDR3 sequences, about 3.5% occurring once; the ten biggest clones make up about 20%. The sample in question was PBMCs, obtained on the day of the yellow fever booster vaccination. All receptors come from a man aged 18-30 years who received the YFV17D yellow fever vaccine.

This clonotype was observed a handful of times. The rearrangement uses TRBV9 and TRBJ2-1; D is perhaps TRBD1 or TRBD2 (6 bases each). V gave up 0 bases and J gave up 8 bases, with 15 bases separating them. The CDR3 covers 15 residues. Germline CDR1 reads SGDLS; CDR2 reads YYNGEE. This CDR3 reads CASSVVGGVLDEQFF. CDR3 coding DNA: TGTGCCAGCAGCGTAGTGGGGGGCGTATTAGATGAGCAGTTCTTC.

The genes are TRBV9 and TRBJ2-1; D call uncertain. This CDR3 comprises 12 residues. Between the trimmed V and J ends, which lost 3 bases and 1 base, there was a span of 2 bases. From germline, CDR1 is SGDLS and CDR2 YYNGEE. CDR3 residues: CASSESYNEQFF. The CDR3 DNA follows: TGTGCCAGCAGCGAGTCCTACAATGAGCAGTTCTTC.

This clonotype was seen many times. The chain joins TRBV5-1 to TRBJ2-5; D may correspond to TRBD1 or TRBD2 (5 bases each). Germline CDR1 is SGHRS and CDR2 is YFSETQ. The CDR3 sequence is 14 residues long. The V and J ends lost 4 bases and 5 bases respectively, with 15 bases between them. The CDR3 region has the DNA TGCGCCAGCAGCCCACCGGGACGAGAGGAGACCCAGTACTTC. Translated: CASSPPGREETQYF.

This clonotype has at least ten counts. The genes are TRBV10-3 and TRBJ1-1, with 9 bases that match TRBD1. The CDR3 runs to 17 residues. From germline, CDR1 is ENHRY and CDR2 SYGVKD. Unmatched junction bases numbered 5, after V lost 0 bases and J lost 0 bases. The CDR3 DNA follows: TGTGCCATCAGTGAGTCAGCCGGGACAGGGCTGAACACTGAAGCTTTCTTT. Its translation: CAISESAGTGLNTEAFF.

The chain is built from TRBV9 and TRBJ2-1; D gene unclear. The germline V gene has CDR1 SGDLS and CDR2 YYNGEE. Trimming removed 0 bases from V and 5 bases from J, with 15 bases in between. This CDR3 contains 16 residues. The chain's CDR3 is CASSVGASEPNNEQFF. The CDR3 DNA reads as TGTGCCAGCAGCGTAGGAGCCAGCGAACCGAACAATGAGCAGTTCTTC.

The chain joins TRBV5-1 to TRBJ1-3; possibly TRBD1 for D (6 bases). CDR1 and CDR2 from the germline V gene are SGHRS and YFSETQ. V was shortened by 0 bases and J by 0 bases, with 13 bases between the two germline ends. This CDR3 is built from 17 residues. CDR3 bases: TGCGCCAGCAGCTTGGCTGGGGACATCATCTCTGGAAACACCATATATTTT. Translation gives CASSLAGDIISGNTIYF.

This clonotype was detected only a few times. The chain carries TRBV12-3 or TRBV12-4 and TRBJ2-5; 8 bases line up with TRBD1. The CDR3 is 17 amino acids. With 5 bases clipped from V and 0 bases from J, the junction kept 11 bases outside the gene matches. This CDR3 is CASSRRTGHENQETQYF. CDR3 sequence (DNA): TGTGCCAGCAGTCGCCGGACAGGGCATGAAAACCAAGAGACCCAGTACTTC.

This clonotype has a handful of counts. The CDR3 DNA sequence: TGTGCCAGCAGCCTCGGACTAGCGGCCAGACGAAAAGACGAGCAGTACTTC. This gives the protein CASSLGLAARRKDEQYF. The rearrangement joins TRBV7-4 to TRBJ2-7; TRBD2 matches 10 bases. Trimming cost V 5 bases and J 5 bases; bases outside gene matches: 15. The CDR3 extends over 17 amino acids. CDR1 and CDR2 (germline): SGHVT, SQSDAQ.

This clonotype was seen at least ten times. V and J are TRBV5-1 and TRBJ1-1, with 9 bases aligning to TRBD1. The CDR3 has 16 amino acids. J gave up 3 bases and V 0 bases, and 6 bases lay outside the gene matches. CDR1 and CDR2 (germline): SGHRS, YFSETQ. CDR3 sequence: CASSLGQGVLDTEAFF. Written as DNA, the CDR3 is TGCGCCAGCAGCTTGGGACAGGGGGTTCTTGACACTGAAGCTTTCTTT.

This clonotype was counted ten times or more. The chain is built from TRBV12-3 or TRBV12-4 and TRBJ2-7; D uncertain. CDR3 size: 14 residues. Trimming removed 3 bases from V and 0 bases from J, with 9 bases in between. The CDR3 region has the DNA TGTGCCAGCAGTTTCGGTCCAAGCTCCTACGAGCAGTACGTC. Translation gives CASSFGPSSYEQYV.

A few counts support this clonotype. Here the CDR3 reads CSVEQQNYGYTF. In DNA form, the CDR3 reads TGCAGCGTTGAACAACAGAACTATGGCTACACCTTC. This chain connects TRBV29-1 to TRBJ1-2; D not certain. The length of the CDR3 is 12 residues. The V and J ends lost 2 bases and 2 bases respectively, with 6 bases between them. Germline V gene sequence: CDR1 SQVTM, CDR2 ANQGSEA.

This clonotype showed up many times. This chain connects TRBV11-2 to TRBJ1-1; D is unclear. V was shortened by 5 bases and J by 0 bases, with 10 bases between the two germline ends. CDR1 and CDR2 (germline): SGHAT, FQNNGV. This CDR3 comprises 14 residues. The CDR3 nucleotides are TGTGCCAGCAGCCTGGCAGACATGAACACTGAAGCTTTCTTT. Its protein is CASSLADMNTEAFF.

This clonotype was counted at least ten times. The chain carries TRBV5-1 and TRBJ1-2; D is possibly TRBD1 (5 bases). The germline gives CDR1 SGHRS, CDR2 YFSETQ. Trimming stripped 3 bases from V and 4 bases from J, with 10 bases between. The CDR3 runs to 13 residues. CDR3 in amino acids: CASSSGLIYGYTF. As DNA, the CDR3 is TGCGCCAGCAGCTCGGGACTGATCTATGGCTACACCTTC. The full variable domain, its missing parts supplied by reference TRBV5-1 and TRBJ1-2, is KAGVTQTPRYLIKTRGQQVTLSCSPISGHRSVSWYQQTPGQGLQFLFEYFSETQRNKGNFPGRFSGRQFSNSRSEMNVSTLELGDSALYLCASSSGLIYGYTFGSGTRLTVV.

This clonotype was observed at least ten times. The CDR3 sequence is CASSYSKWLTKNIQYF. CDR3 nucleotide sequence: TGTGCCAGCAGTTACTCGAAATGGCTAACCAAAAACATTCAGTACTTC. The chain carries TRBV6-2 or TRBV6-3 and TRBJ2-4; D is unresolved. The germline CDR1 and CDR2 sequences are MNHEY and SVGEGT. V was shortened by 0 bases and J by 2 bases, with 11 bases between the two germline ends. The CDR3 has 16 residues.

This clonotype was counted between two and nine times. J is TRBJ1-3 and V is TRBV6-5; no firm D call. This CDR3 has 16 amino acids. Trimming shortened V by 2 bases and J by 0 bases, and 11 bases separated the two germline ends. Looked up from germline, CDR1 is MNHEY and CDR2 is SVGAGI. The CDR3 nucleotides read TGTGCCAGCAGTTACGGGTTGGCAACCTCTGGAAACACCATATATTTT. This sequence encodes CASSYGLATSGNTIYF.

This clonotype was counted only a few times. The chain joins TRBV20-1 to TRBJ2-7; the D is unclear. Trimming pared 2 bases from V and 3 bases from J, leaving 8 bases between. This CDR3 has 12 residues. In germline, CDR1 is DFQATT, CDR2 SNEGSKA (reference sequence). The CDR3 nucleotides read TGCAGTGCTAGACCCGACAACTACGAGCAGTACGTC. This encodes CSARPDNYEQYV.

This clonotype was observed a handful of times. Written as DNA, the CDR3 is TGTGCCAGCAGTTCGAGGGGAAGGCCTGGGGCCAACGTCCTGACTTTC. Protein product: CASSSRGRPGANVLTF. The rearrangement joins TRBV27 to TRBJ2-6; the D gene could be TRBD1 or TRBD2 (5 bases each). The CDR3 is 16 residues long. Germline values: CDR1 MNHEY, CDR2 SMNVEV (reference sequence). With 4 bases removed from V and 2 bases from J, the gap between germline ends came to 12 bases.

The chain's CDR3 is CASSFLAVFSSTDTQYF. CDR3 bases: TGTGCCAGCAGTTTTCTAGCGGTATTTTCTAGCACAGATACGCAGTATTTT. The chain combines TRBV27 with TRBJ2-3; TRBD2 matches at 7 bases. There are 17 residues in the CDR3. Trimming at V came to 3 bases and at J to 0 bases, leaving 9 bases not matched to a gene. Germline CDR1 is MNHEY and CDR2 is SMNVEV (reference sequence).

This clonotype was detected many times. V and J are TRBV7-2 and TRBJ2-5; D unclear. Germline loops: CDR1 SGHTA, CDR2 FQGNSA. V was pared by 5 bases and J by 4 bases, with 11 bases between. The CDR3 is made up of 13 amino acids. Written as DNA, the CDR3 is TGTGCCAGCAGCACCAGCAGACGAGAGACCCAGTACTTC. This codes for CASSTSRRETQYF.

This chain uses TRBV28 with TRBJ1-2; 8 nucleotides align to TRBD1. This CDR3 region has 15 residues. V lost 5 bases and J lost 7; bases outside the gene matches: 12. Germline CDR1 reads MDHEN; CDR2 reads SYDVKM. CDR3 DNA: TGTGCCAGCAGTCTCAGGGGGCCGCCCCGGCTTGGCTACACCTTC. Its translation is CASSLRGPPRLGYTF.

This clonotype has at least ten counts. The chain couples TRBV7-8 to TRBJ2-5; possibly TRBD2 for D (6 bases). The V gene lost 7 bases and the J gene lost 7 bases, with 19 bases spanning the gap. Germline CDR1 SGHVS, CDR2 FQNEAQ. The CDR3 sequence is 14 residues long. Written as DNA, the CDR3 is TGTGCCAGCAATCCGGGACTCGATCCGGGGACCCAGTACTTC. This codes for CASNPGLDPGTQYF.

J is TRBJ2-7 and V is TRBV20-1; 8 bases agree with TRBD1. Germline lookup yields CDR1 DFQATT and CDR2 SNEGSKA (reference sequence). The CDR3 has 12 amino acids. Trimming cost V 5 bases and J 3 bases; bases outside gene matches: 3. DNA of the CDR3: TGCAGTGCTGGGGACAGGATCTACGAGCAGTACTTC. It yields the protein CSAGDRIYEQYF.

The CDR3, as DNA: TGTGCCAGCAGCCCAAGCTCCGGGCAATACTACGAGCAGTACGTC. Protein: CASSPSSGQYYEQYV. This chain joins TRBV11-2 and TRBJ2-7; no definite D call. Germline assignment: CDR1 SGHAT and CDR2 FQNNGV. V was pared by 5 bases and J by 3 bases, with 17 bases between. The CDR3 loop spans 15 amino acids.

The chain joins TRBV6-2 or TRBV6-3 to TRBJ2-2, with 10 bases fitting TRBD2. The CDR3 length is 15 residues. Germline CDR1 and CDR2: MNHEY and SVGEGT. Unmatched junction bases numbered 9, after V lost 8 bases and J lost 6 bases. The CDR3 nucleotides are TGTGCCAGCCTATCTCTAGCGGGGGACCCCGGGGAGCTGTTTTTT. Translated, it gives CASLSLAGDPGELFF.

This clonotype occurred a few times. The rearrangement joins TRBV27 to TRBJ1-4; D is undetermined. The CDR3 is made up of 14 amino acids. CDR1 is MNHEY, CDR2 SMNVEV, per germline (reference sequence). V was shortened by 3 bases and J by 7 bases, with 12 bases between the two germline ends. The CDR3 reads CASSFDPDSEKLFF. The DNA for the CDR3 is TGTGCCAGCAGTTTCGACCCAGACTCTGAAAAACTGTTTTTT.

This clonotype was seen many times. This sequence joins TRBV5-1 and TRBJ2-2; no reliable D call. This CDR3 comprises 15 residues. Between the trimmed V and J ends, which lost 4 bases and 1 base, there was a span of 11 bases. Germline V gene lookup returns CDR1 SGHRS and CDR2 YFSETQ. CDR3 protein: CASSLLLQNTGELFF. The CDR3 nucleotides are TGCGCCAGCAGCCTCCTCCTACAGAACACCGGGGAGCTGTTTTTT.

This clonotype was counted between two and nine times. The chain has TRBV11-2 and TRBJ2-5, with D uncertain. V was clipped by 2 bases and J by 5 bases, with 12 bases between them. This CDR3 contains 14 residues. CDR1 and CDR2 from the germline V gene are SGHAT and FQNNGV. The CDR3 reads CASSLSFPYETQYF. As DNA, the CDR3 is TGTGCCAGCAGCTTATCTTTCCCGTACGAGACCCAGTACTTC. Full variable domain (rest looked up from reference TRBV11-2 and TRBJ2-5): EAGVAQSPRYKIIEKRQSVAFWCNPISGHATLYWYQQILGQGPKLLIQFQNNGVVDDSQLPKDRFSAERLKGVDSTLKIQPAKLEDSAVYLCASSLSFPYETQYFGPGTRLLVL.

This clonotype was seen at least ten times. V and J are TRBV5-1 and TRBJ2-1, with 11 bases aligning to TRBD1. CDR3 length equals 16 residues. V gave up 1 base and J gave up 7 bases; unmatched junction bases: 7. The germline V gene has CDR1 SGHRS and CDR2 YFSETQ. Here the CDR3 DNA reads TGCGCCAGCAGCTTGTTCCGTGGGGACAGGGGGAATGAGCAGTTCTTC. Its protein is CASSLFRGDRGNEQFF. The full variable domain, with the rest looked up from reference TRBV5-1 and TRBJ2-1, is KAGVTQTPRYLIKTRGQQVTLSCSPISGHRSVSWYQQTPGQGLQFLFEYFSETQRNKGNFPGRFSGRQFSNSRSEMNVSTLELGDSALYLCASSLFRGDRGNEQFFGPGTRLTVL.

This clonotype was counted many times. V and J are TRBV28 and TRBJ2-7; no clear D gene. The CDR3 sequence is 14 residues long. The V gene lost 7 bases and the J gene lost 1 base, with 14 bases spanning the gap. The germline CDR1 and CDR2 sequences are MDHEN and SYDVKM. Here the CDR3 reads CASNGADPSYEQYV. The CDR3 DNA reads TGTGCCAGCAATGGAGCAGACCCTTCCTACGAGCAGTACGTC.

This clonotype turned up a few times. This sequence joins TRBV5-4 and TRBJ2-6; D gene ambiguous. The CDR3 covers 16 residues. Germline loops: CDR1 SGHNT, CDR2 YYREEE (reference sequence). The V and J ends lost 3 bases and 0 bases respectively, with 10 bases between them. The CDR3 protein is CASSSTYPSGANVLTF. The DNA for the CDR3 is TGTGCCAGCAGCTCCACGTATCCCTCTGGGGCCAACGTCCTGACTTTC.

This clonotype was found many times. V usage is TRBV23-1 and J usage is TRBJ2-7; TRBD1 matches 9 bases. TRBV23-1 is designated an ORF whose function remains uncertain. Unmatched junction bases numbered 19, after V lost 6 bases and J lost 4 bases. This CDR3 contains 18 residues. CDR3 protein: CASSEAVGQGIGVYEQYF. As DNA, the CDR3 is TGCGCCAGCAGCGAGGCGGTGGGACAGGGTATTGGAGTTTACGAGCAGTACTTC.

This clonotype was detected many times. CDR3 DNA sequence: TGTGCCAGCAGTCTAGAGACAGTTTTAGCCAAAAACATTCAGTACTTC. Translating gives CASSLETVLAKNIQYF. This chain joins TRBV28 and TRBJ2-4; a possible D gene is TRBD1 (5 bases). The CDR3 contains 16 residues. Trimming left V 5 bases short and J 0 bases short, with 14 bases between. Germline CDR1 MDHEN, CDR2 SYDVKM.